A selection of T cell receptor beta chains follows, all from one sample in a study of cytomegalovirus exposure and HLA in healthy donors. Profiling relied on immunoSEQ multiplex PCR, and the TCRdb table lists in-frame clones only, not all of them. The sample consists of fewer than 400,000 clones, around 86% of them appearing once. The sequenced sample consisted of PBMCs. Receptor source: a woman aged 18-29 years in good health and CMV-seronegative. The CDR3 runs from the conserved cysteine through the conserved F or W. Each record gives: D gene, clone size, V gene, J gene, CDR3 DNA, CDR3 protein. D genes are given only for firm matches. A row's size may be missing; if present it is once, few, many or a size class.

TRBD2,-,TRBV5-1,TRBJ2-3,TGCGCCAGCAGTCCTACCTCTAGCGGGGGGTGGACAGATACGCAGTATTTT,CASSPTSSGGWTDTQYF
TRBD1,-,TRBV29-1,TRBJ2-7,TGCAGCGTCGTGACAGGGCCGCTCTCCTACGAGCAGTACTTC,CSVVTGPLSYEQYF
-,-,TRBV7-9,TRBJ2-7,TGTGCCAGCAGTTTCGGCCCTCCGCCAGGCTACGAGCAGTACTTC,CASSFGPPPGYEQYF
TRBD2,-,TRBV30,TRBJ2-1,TGTGCCTGGAGTGCCACTAGCGGGAGCAGTGAGCAGTTCTTC,CAWSATSGSSEQFF
-,few,TRBV27,TRBJ2-5,TGTGCCAGCGCCATGAGGGGACTTCAAGAGACCCAGTACTTC,CASAMRGLQETQYF
TRBD2,-,TRBV14,TRBJ2-2,TGTGCCAGCAGCCTCACTAGCGGGAACACCGGGGAGCTGTTTTTT,CASSLTSGNTGELFF
TRBD2,-,TRBV19,TRBJ2-5,TGTGCCAGTAGTATAGTCGGGACTAGCGGGAGGGAGACCCAGTACTTC,CASSIVGTSGRETQYF
TRBD1,-,TRBV2,TRBJ2-7,TGTGCCAGCAGTTGGGACAGGGGAGGCTACGAGCAGTACTTC,CASSWDRGGYEQYF
TRBD2,-,TRBV4-3,TRBJ2-7,TGCGCCAGCAGCCAAGATTGGCTAGCGGGAAACGAGCAGTACTTC,CASSQDWLAGNEQYF
-,-,TRBV6-5,TRBJ2-1,TGTGCCAGCAGCCTTACTGGTCGGACGGGGAATGAGCAGTTCTTC,CASSLTGRTGNEQFF
-,-,TRBV6-5,TRBJ1-5,TGTGCCAGCAGTTACACAGACAATCAGCCCCAGCATTTT,CASSYTDNQPQHF
TRBD2,-,TRBV5-6,TRBJ2-7,TGTGCCAGCAGCTTGGAGCTTAGCGGGAACTACGAGCAGTACTTC,CASSLELSGNYEQYF
TRBD1,-,TRBV28,TRBJ2-5,TGTGCCAGCAGTCCCCCGGGACAGGGGGCCAGGGAGACCCAGTACTTC,CASSPPGQGARETQYF
-,-,TRBV11-2,TRBJ1-2,TGTGCCAGCAGCTTAGATGGTCAGAACTATGGCTACACCTTC,CASSLDGQNYGYTF
-,-,TRBV18,TRBJ1-2,TGTGCCAGCTCACCAGAGGACAGCTATGGCTACACCTTC,CASSPEDSYGYTF
-,-,TRBV27,TRBJ2-1,TGTGCCAGCAGTTCCCTGAATGAGCAGTTCTTC,CASSSLNEQFF
-,-,TRBV28,TRBJ2-3,TGTGCCAGCAGTTCGGCGGAGACAGATACGCAGTATTTT,CASSSAETDTQYF
-,-,TRBV9,TRBJ1-3,TGTGCCAGCGACAGATCTCCCTCTGGAAACACCATATATTTT,CASDRSPSGNTIYF
-,-,TRBV9,TRBJ2-5,TGTGCCAGCAGCGTAGCGGGTACTAAAGAGACCCAGTACTTC,CASSVAGTKETQYF
-,-,TRBV9,TRBJ1-2,-,CASSVAFGTVGHTF
TRBD2,-,TRBV4-3,TRBJ2-7,TGCGCCAGCAGCTTAGAACGGGAGGCCCAGGACGAGCAGTACTTC,CASSLEREAQDEQYF
TRBD1,-,TRBV5-1,TRBJ2-2,TGCGCCAGCAGCACCGGACAGGGGGCGAACGGGGAGCTGTTTTTT,CASSTGQGANGELFF
TRBD2,-,TRBV9,TRBJ2-3,TGTGCCAGCGCCGTGTATAGCGGGACCACAGATACGCAGTATTTT,CASAVYSGTTDTQYF
-,once,TRBV28,TRBJ1-1,TGTGCCAGCAGTTTATATATCAGCACTGAAGCTTTCTTT,CASSLYISTEAFF
-,-,TRBV30,TRBJ2-7,TGTGCCTGGAGTAACCCCGGGACACGGGTCCACGAGCAGTACTTC,CAWSNPGTRVHEQYF
-,-,TRBV25-1,TRBJ1-2,TGTGCCAGCAGTGAATACGCCGACATCCGAAAAGGCTATGGCTACACCTTC,CASSEYADIRKGYGYTF
TRBD1,-,TRBV27,TRBJ1-1,TGTGCCAGCAGTTTCTACCTGGGCGGGACAGGGAACACTGAAGCTTTCTTT,CASSFYLGGTGNTEAFF
-,once,TRBV29-1,TRBJ2-7,TGCAGCGTTGAAGGTCGCAGGAACTACGAGCAGTACTTC,CSVEGRRNYEQYF
TRBD1,-,TRBV4-3,TRBJ2-7,TGCGCCAGCAGCCAAGGGAACCGGGACAGGGTGAACTACGAGCAGTACTTC,CASSQGNRDRVNYEQYF
TRBD1,-,TRBV10-2,TRBJ1-1,TGCGCCAGCGCGGTAAGCACAGGGGGCACTGAAGCTTTCTTT,CASAVSTGGTEAFF
-,few,TRBV29-1,TRBJ1-2,TGCAGCGGCTACAGGGAGGGCTATGGCTACACCTTC,CSGYREGYGYTF
-,-,TRBV2,TRBJ1-5,TGTGCCAGCAGCCCTACCGGGGGTAGCAATCAGCCCCAGCATTTT,CASSPTGGSNQPQHF
-,-,TRBV6-1,TRBJ1-2,TGTGCCAGCGGGGGGACCGGGAACGCCTATGGCTACACCTTC,CASGGTGNAYGYTF
TRBD2,-,TRBV19,TRBJ2-2,TGTGCCAGTAGTATAGAGGCCGGGAGACTAGCACAAGGTAACGGGGAGCTGTTTTTT,CASSIEAGRLAQGNGELFF
TRBD2,-,TRBV27,TRBJ2-1,TGTGCCAGCAGTTTATTCCCGGGACTAGCGGGAGGCAATGAGCAGTTCTTC,CASSLFPGLAGGNEQFF
-,-,TRBV19,TRBJ1-5,TGTGCCAGTAGCGGGACACGCGATCAGCCCCAGCATTTT,CASSGTRDQPQHF
-,-,TRBV20-1,TRBJ2-5,TGCAGTGCTGATTGGGCCGGGACCCAGTACTTC,CSADWAGTQYF
-,once,TRBV29-1,TRBJ1-1,TGCAGCGTTACAGGGACGAACACTGAAGCTTTCTTT,CSVTGTNTEAFF
TRBD2,few,TRBV6-1,TRBJ2-2,TGTGCCAGCGGAGTAGCGGGAGATACCGGGGAGCTGTTTTTT,CASGVAGDTGELFF
-,-,TRBV7-9,TRBJ2-5,TGTGCCAGCAGCACAGGGTCAGAGACCCAGTACTTC,CASSTGSETQYF
TRBD2,-,TRBV19,TRBJ2-1,TGTGCCAGTAGTGGGACTAGCGGGATCAATGAGCAGTTCTTC,CASSGTSGINEQFF
-,-,TRBV11-2,TRBJ1-1,TGTGCCAGCAGCTTTCTCCCTGACGACAGGGAAGCTTTCTTT,CASSFLPDDREAFF
TRBD1,-,TRBV5-8,TRBJ2-5,TGTGCCAGCAGCGGGGGACAGGGAGGCCAAGAGACCCAGTACTTC,CASSGGQGGQETQYF
-,-,TRBV5-1,TRBJ2-7,TGCGCCAGCAGCTTGGGAACAGGTATCGTCGAGCAGTACTTC,CASSLGTGIVEQYF
-,-,TRBV7-9,TRBJ2-6,TGTGCCAGCAGTGGGGGAGCGGACAGCATGAGCTCTGGGGCCAACGTCCTGACTTTC,CASSGGADSMSSGANVLTF
TRBD2,-,TRBV4-1,TRBJ2-7,TGCGCCAGCAGCCAAGTTTGGACTAGCGGGGGGGACGTTTCCTACGAGCAGTACTTC,CASSQVWTSGGDVSYEQYF
TRBD1,once,TRBV6-5,TRBJ1-2,TGTGCCAGCAGCCGGGACAGGTACTATGGCTACACCTTC,CASSRDRYYGYTF
TRBD1,-,TRBV7-3,TRBJ1-5,TGTGCCAGCAGCCTGGGACAGGGGGCGAGCAATCAGCCCCAGCATTTT,CASSLGQGASNQPQHF
TRBD1,-,TRBV7-2,TRBJ1-3,TGTGCCAGCAGCACACAACCGGGACAGCCTGGAAACACCATATATTTT,CASSTQPGQPGNTIYF
TRBD1,once,TRBV27,TRBJ1-2,TGTGCCAGCAGTGGAAGGGGGCGTGGGTCTGGCTACACCTTC,CASSGRGRGSGYTF
TRBD1,once,TRBV7-2,TRBJ2-7,TGTGCCAGCAGCGTACCGGGACAGGGTACCTACGAGCAGTACTTC,CASSVPGQGTYEQYF
TRBD1,-,TRBV5-4,TRBJ1-5,TGTGCCAGCAGCTTACAGGGGGTGGATCAGCCCCAGCATTTT,CASSLQGVDQPQHF
-,-,TRBV9,TRBJ2-7,TGTGCCAGCAGCGTAGGAGGAGGGCCCGGCGGCGAGCAGTACTTC,CASSVGGGPGGEQYF